Reported below is one T cell receptor (beta chain). The antigen is undetermined. The data belong to a study of radiation and T cells in renal cell carcinoma. Study background: Nephrectomy followed 15 Gy stereotactic body radiation by 4 weeks. Study-wide results and caveats: Without pretreatment biopsies, baseline tumor clonotype presence was undetermined.

V dropped 3 bases and J dropped 0; count of bases not matched to a gene: 8. Per the germline V gene, CDR1 is SGHRS and CDR2 is YFSETQ. CDR3 length equals 18 residues. The time point is: baseline pretreatment blood. Treatment denoted: 15 Gy SBRT to primary tumor, nephrectomy 4 weeks later. The tumor was a clear cell renal cell carcinoma. TCRdb keeps only in-frame clones here, not all; method: immunoSEQ multiplex PCR. This repertoire shows 140,000 to 150,000 clones, 88% found once; its top ten account for about 4.3%. The chain uses TRBV5-1 and TRBJ2-6; 8 bases fit TRBD2. The TCR originated in a woman aged 70-85 years with renal cell carcinoma. The sample here was blood, taken from a patient whose treatment included radiotherapy and nephrectomy. The DNA of the CDR3 is TGCGCCAGCAGCTCCCGGGGGGGCGGAGCCTCTGGGGCCAACGTCCTGACTTTC. Its translation is CASSSRGGGASGANVLTF.